The sequence of this T cell receptor (beta chain) was determined in a study of blood T cell repertoires in COVID-19. Study summary: From the United States, Italy and Spain came samples of acute and convalescent COVID-19. T cells, B-cell-depleted T cells, or PBMCs provided the cDNA or gDNA that served as material.

Original analysis: Quantification of nucleated cells was approximated via reference gene primer amplification. The protocol was immunoSEQ multiplex PCR, while the TCRdb copy is restricted to in-frame clones and leaves out a portion. The DNA gave D and trimming, while V, J and clone size come from that table. The table has some 210,000 clones, approximately 78% seen once. The CDR3 length is 13 residues. Germline V gene sequence: CDR1 LGHDT, CDR2 YNNKEL (reference sequence). V was shortened by 5 bases and J by 3 bases, with 11 bases between the two germline ends. This receptor was taken from a woman aged 40-49 years with acute or convalescent COVID-19. The chain recombines TRBV3-1 (or the pseudogene TRBV3-2) with TRBJ2-7; tentatively, D is TRBD1 (7 bases). The sample taken for sequencing was peripheral blood. The CDR3, as DNA: TGTGCCAGCAGCAACAGGGGAGGCTACGAGCAGTACTTC. Translated: CASSNRGGYEQYF.